Shown below are 5 T cell receptor beta chains from a single sample sequenced in a study of PD-1 blockade in classical Hodgkin lymphoma. The assay was immunoSEQ multiplex PCR, and TCRdb's table has in-frame clones only and misses some. The top ten clones hold 9.5% to 13% of a sample with roughly 25,000 clones, roughly four fifths of them seen once. There was relapse after autologous stem cell transplantation in every patient, and there was variation in brentuximab vedotin exposure. The sequenced sample was peripheral blood mononuclear cells (PBMCs), obtained before the second cycle of nivolumab. These receptors all come from a human donor with classical Hodgkin lymphoma.

The rearrangement joins TRBV11-2 to TRBJ1-1; the D gene is possibly TRBD1 (6 bases). Germline V gives CDR1 SGHAT, CDR2 FQNNGV. CDR3 size: 13 residues. V was shortened by 7 bases and J by 8 bases, with 17 bases between the two germline ends. CDR3 region: CASTMVRGREAFF. CDR3 DNA: TGTGCCAGCACCATGGTCCGGGGGCGAGAAGCTTTCTTT.

The chain recombines TRBV10-3 with TRBJ2-1, with D unclear. The V and J ends lost 5 bases and 4 bases respectively, with 15 bases between them. In germline, CDR1 is ENHRY, CDR2 SYGVKD. The CDR3 loop spans 15 amino acids. The CDR3 bases are TGTGCCATCAGTTTGGACGAAGGAAGTTACAATGAGCAGTTCTTC. It is translated as CAISLDEGSYNEQFF.

The chain combines TRBV11-2 with TRBJ1-2; tentative D call: TRBD1 (5 bases). Germline-derived CDR1 and CDR2 are SGHAT and FQNNGV. The CDR3 consists of 17 residues. V was pared by 1 base and J by 2 bases, with 17 bases between. CDR3 DNA: TGTGCCAGCAGCTTAGGATCTTGGGGGAACGAAAACTATGGCTACACCTTC. Amino acids: CASSLGSWGNENYGYTF.

V usage is TRBV18 and J usage is TRBJ2-3, with 8 bases aligning to TRBD2. V trimming: 3 bases; J trimming: 0 bases; junction bases outside the gene matches: 2. In germline, CDR1 is KGHSH, CDR2 LQKENI. The CDR3 loop spans 15 amino acids. CDR3 sequence: CASSPASGSTDTQYF. The DNA of the CDR3 is TGTGCCAGCTCACCGGCTAGCGGGAGCACAGATACGCAGTATTTT.

The chain combines TRBV28 with TRBJ1-4; 8 bases line up with TRBD1. This CDR3 has 13 residues. Germline V gene lookup returns CDR1 MDHEN and CDR2 SYDVKM. The J segment lost 9 bases and the V segment lost 9 bases, leaving 9 bases of the junction unmatched. The CDR3 DNA reads as TGTGCCAGTAGCACAGGGGGAGAGAAAAAACTGTTTTTT. It translates to CASSTGGEKKLFF.